One sample yielded the 22 T cell receptor beta chains listed below, sequenced in a study of T cell repertoires in cytomegalovirus infection. Which antigens these TCRs recognize remains unknown. TCRdb used MiXCR to reprocess the reads, holding one entry per CDR3 protein. The table shows 550,000 to 700,000 distinct CDR3 sequences, with about 39% occurring only once. This material consisted of cultured PBMCs, taken from culture after CMV antigen stimulation. The source is a human donor in good health (CMV status not recorded). Some clones in this sample may be carry-over from other donors' samples.

V gene TRBV7-2 combines with J gene TRBJ2-1, with TRBD2 matching 7 bases. CDR1 is SGHTA, CDR2 FQGNSA, per germline. The CDR3 is 15 residues long. V was pared by 3 bases and J by 6 bases, with 8 bases of the junction left unmatched. CDR3 sequence reads: CASSLRGLRGNEQFF. The CDR3 bases are TGTGCCAGCAGCTTGAGGGGACTAAGGGGCAATGAGCAGTTCTTC. Full variable domain (rest looked up from reference TRBV7-2 and TRBJ2-1): GAGVSQSPSNKVTEKGKDVELRCDPISGHTALYWYRQSLGQGLEFLIYFQGNSAPDKSGLPSDRFSAERTGGSVSTLTIQRTQQEDSAVYLCASSLRGLRGNEQFFGPGTRLTVL.

The chain recombines TRBV4-2 with TRBJ2-7; D gene ambiguous. The ends were cut back, 1 base at V and 0 bases at J, with 13 bases in the middle. CDR1 LGHNA and CDR2 YNFKEQ come from the germline V gene. The CDR3 covers 16 residues. CDR3 in amino acids: CASSQGVAVSSYEQYF. The DNA of the CDR3 is TGTGCCAGCAGCCAAGGTGTGGCAGTGTCCTCCTACGAGCAGTACTTC.

V and J are TRBV7-9 and TRBJ1-5, with a tentative D call TRBD1 (5 bases). The CDR3 loop spans 12 amino acids. V was trimmed by 5 bases and J by 9 bases, leaving 11 bases between them. The V gene's germline CDR1 is SEHNR and CDR2 FQNEAQ (reference sequence). The chain's CDR3 is CASSDSGLPQHF. The CDR3 DNA follows: TGTGCCAGCAGCGACAGTGGGTTGCCCCAGCATTTT.

This clonotype was seen a few times. The chain joins TRBV6-2 or TRBV6-3 to TRBJ2-1; 8 bases map to TRBD2. Trimming took 3 bases from V and 6 from J; bases not matched to a gene: 10. CDR3 length: 16 amino acids. Germline lookup yields CDR1 MNHEY and CDR2 SVGEGT. CDR3 in DNA: TGTGCCAGCAGTTATACTAGCGGCCAGCTTAGCAATGAGCAGTTCTTC. This translates into CASSYTSGQLSNEQFF.

The genes are TRBV11-2 and TRBJ2-6; D is unresolved. With 3 bases removed from V and 0 bases from J, the gap between germline ends came to 12 bases. The CDR3 covers 17 residues. The germline CDR1 and CDR2 sequences are SGHAT and FQNNGV. Here the CDR3 reads CASSFRAALSGANVLTF. The CDR3 bases are TGTGCCAGCAGCTTTCGGGCCGCCCTCTCTGGGGCCAACGTCCTGACTTTC. Variable domain in full (rest from reference TRBV11-2 and TRBJ2-6): EAGVAQSPRYKIIEKRQSVAFWCNPISGHATLYWYQQILGQGPKLLIQFQNNGVVDDSQLPKDRFSAERLKGVDSTLKIQPAKLEDSAVYLCASSFRAALSGANVLTFGAGSRLTVL.

The chain is built from TRBV20-1 and TRBJ2-7, with D possibly TRBD2 on 5 matching bases. The CDR3 totals 14 residues. V lost 6 bases and J lost 2, with 17 bases in between. CDR1 DFQATT and CDR2 SNEGSKA come from the germline V gene (reference sequence). In DNA form, the CDR3 reads TGCAGTGCCGCTGAAGTGGGAGAAGCCTACGAGCAGTACTTC. Its protein product is CSAAEVGEAYEQYF.

The rearrangement joins TRBV20-1 to TRBJ2-5; D is unresolved. With 6 bases removed from V and 1 base from J, the gap between germline ends came to 15 bases. The CDR3 spans 14 residues. Germline V gene sequence: CDR1 DFQATT, CDR2 SNEGSKA (reference sequence). Here the CDR3 reads CSARARIGQETQYF. The CDR3, as DNA: TGCAGTGCAAGGGCCCGGATAGGCCAAGAGACCCAGTACTTC.

This clonotype has just a few counts. The CDR3 here is CAVTGPSYEQYF. CDR3 coding DNA: TGTGCAGTGACAGGGCCATCCTACGAGCAGTACTTC. V gene TRBV11-2 combines with J gene TRBJ2-7; TRBD1 matches 7 bases. The CDR3 extends over 12 amino acids. From germline, CDR1 is SGHAT and CDR2 FQNNGV.

This clonotype came up a few times. CDR3 sequence reads: CASLRDRDSSEAFF. In DNA form, the CDR3 reads TGTGCCAGCCTCCGGGACAGGGACTCTTCTGAAGCTTTCTTT. This chain links TRBV7-9 with TRBJ1-1; 9 bases are a match to TRBD1. CDR3 length: 14 amino acids. J gave up 6 bases and V 8 bases, and 10 bases lay outside the gene matches. Germline lookup yields CDR1 SEHNR and CDR2 FQNEAQ (reference sequence).

The chain links TRBV10-3 to TRBJ2-7, with unresolved D. Per the germline V gene, CDR1 is ENHRY and CDR2 is SYGVKD. The length of the CDR3 is 14 residues. V was pared by 0 bases and J by 3 bases, with 9 bases between. The CDR3 bases are TGTGCCATCAGTGAGTCCGACGTAGTCTACGAGCAGTACTTC. This translates into CAISESDVVYEQYF.

V and J are TRBV28 and TRBJ2-7; TRBD1 agrees at 7 bases. The germline V gene has CDR1 MDHEN and CDR2 SYDVKM. This CDR3 region has 15 residues. Trimming at V came to 5 bases and at J to 4 bases, leaving 11 bases not matched to a gene. In DNA, the CDR3 is TGTGCCAGCAGTACGAACAGGGGCCCGGCATACGAGCAGTACTTC. Translating it yields CASSTNRGPAYEQYF. The full variable domain, in which reference TRBV28 and TRBJ2-7 provide the parts outside the CDR3, is DVKVTQSSRYLVKRTGEKVFLECVQDMDHENMFWYRQDPGLGLRLIYFSYDVKMKEKGDIPEGYSVSREKKERFSLILESASTNQTSMYLCASSTNRGPAYEQYFGPGTRLTVT.

The J gene is TRBJ2-7, the V gene TRBV5-1, with a weak D call TRBD1 (5 bases). This CDR3 is built from 13 residues. Trimming took off 4 bases at V and 5 bases at J, with 13 bases between the two ends. From germline, CDR1 is SGHRS and CDR2 YFSETQ. Written as DNA, the CDR3 is TGCGCCAGCAGCCGGATGGGGCGACACGAGCAGTACTTC. This sequence encodes CASSRMGRHEQYF.

This clonotype was observed a few times. This chain joins TRBV20-1 and TRBJ2-1; D remains ambiguous. The germline gives CDR1 DFQATT, CDR2 SNEGSKA (reference sequence). CDR3 length equals 14 residues. V was trimmed by 3 bases and J by 6 bases, leaving 15 bases between them. CDR3 DNA sequence: TGCAGTGCTAGTCCCCTCGTCCTAGGCAATGAGCAGTTCTTC. As protein: CSASPLVLGNEQFF.

The chain's CDR3 is CASSSPGARGTGELFF. The CDR3 bases are TGTGCCAGCAGCTCTCCAGGGGCGCGGGGCACCGGGGAGCTGTTTTTT. The chain couples TRBV7-9 to TRBJ2-2; D may correspond to TRBD1 or TRBD2 (6 bases each). CDR3 length: 16 amino acids. Per the germline V gene, CDR1 is SEHNR and CDR2 is FQNEAQ (reference sequence). The V end lost 4 bases, the J end lost 4 bases, and 16 bases lay between the germline ends.

V usage is TRBV7-2 and J usage is TRBJ1-1; D is perhaps TRBD1 (6 bases). This CDR3 region has 15 residues. Trimming cost V 3 bases and J 3 bases, with 14 bases left between them. Germline CDR1 SGHTA, CDR2 FQGNSA. The CDR3 region has the DNA TGTGCCAGCAGCTTTCCTGAAGGGGGGGACACTGAAGCTTTCTTT. This translates into CASSFPEGGDTEAFF.

This rearrangement joins TRBV19 to TRBJ1-1; no clear D gene. Germline V gene lookup returns CDR1 LNHDA and CDR2 SQIVND (reference sequence). V gave up 6 bases and J gave up 0 bases, with 14 bases separating them. The CDR3 contains 15 residues. This CDR3 reads CASRWAALMNTEAFF. The DNA of the CDR3 is TGTGCCAGTAGGTGGGCAGCACTTATGAACACTGAAGCTTTCTTT. The full variable domain, its missing parts supplied by reference TRBV19 and TRBJ1-1, is DGGITQSPKYLFRKEGQNVTLSCEQNLNHDAMYWYRQDPGQGLRLIYYSQIVNDFQKGDIAEGYSVSREKKESFPLTVTSAQKNPTAFYLCASRWAALMNTEAFFGQGTRLTVV.

The rearrangement joins TRBV5-1 to TRBJ2-2, with a weak D call TRBD1 (6 bases). V lost 4 bases and J 5 bases, leaving 12 bases between the germline ends. The CDR3 contains 14 residues. In germline, CDR1 is SGHRS, CDR2 YFSETQ. Written as DNA, the CDR3 is TGCGCCAGCAGCCCCGGGACAATAACCGGGGAGCTGTTTTTT. It specifies CASSPGTITGELFF.

The gene calls are TRBV4-1 and TRBJ1-2, with D perhaps TRBD1 (6 bases). CDR3 length equals 15 residues. Per germline, CDR1 MGHRA and CDR2 YSYEKL. Trimming took 1 base from V and 0 from J, leaving 9 bases between them. The CDR3: CASSQGGQANYGYTF. The CDR3 DNA is TGCGCCAGCAGCCAAGGGGGACAAGCTAACTATGGCTACACCTTC.

This rearrangement joins TRBV5-4 to TRBJ2-1; 7 nucleotides align to TRBD1. The CDR3 contains 14 residues. V shed 0 bases and J 8 bases; nucleotides not matched to a gene: 5. Germline V gene lookup returns CDR1 SGHNT and CDR2 YYREEE (reference sequence). The CDR3 protein is CASSLGSDRDEQFF. For the CDR3, the DNA is TGTGCCAGCAGCTTGGGAAGTGACAGGGATGAGCAGTTCTTC.

The genes are TRBV6-2 or TRBV6-3 and TRBJ1-1; D unresolved. There are 14 residues in the CDR3. Trimming shortened V by 11 bases and J by 7 bases, and 23 bases separated the two germline ends. The V gene's germline CDR1 is MNHEY and CDR2 SVGEGT. The CDR3, as DNA: TGTGCCCGAGGACCCACGTGGCGCACACTTGAAGCTTTCTTT. It is translated as CARGPTWRTLEAFF.

This clonotype has only a few counts. This rearrangement joins TRBV7-2 to TRBJ2-1; D is perhaps TRBD2 (6 bases). The germline CDR1 and CDR2 sequences are SGHTA and FQGNSA. The CDR3 is made up of 12 amino acids. Trimming pared 2 bases from V and 12 bases from J, leaving 11 bases between. The DNA for the CDR3 is TGTGCCAGCAGCTTAACGGGGGAAGGGCAGTTCTTC. Protein product: CASSLTGEGQFF.

The chain is built from TRBV19 and TRBJ1-2; D not certain. The germline V gene has CDR1 LNHDA and CDR2 SQIVND (reference sequence). The CDR3 is 15 amino acids. With 0 bases removed from V and 2 bases from J, the gap between germline ends came to 10 bases. CDR3 sequence (DNA): TGTGCCAGTAGTATAGAGCCCGGGAGAAACTATGGCTACACCTTC. Translation: CASSIEPGRNYGYTF.